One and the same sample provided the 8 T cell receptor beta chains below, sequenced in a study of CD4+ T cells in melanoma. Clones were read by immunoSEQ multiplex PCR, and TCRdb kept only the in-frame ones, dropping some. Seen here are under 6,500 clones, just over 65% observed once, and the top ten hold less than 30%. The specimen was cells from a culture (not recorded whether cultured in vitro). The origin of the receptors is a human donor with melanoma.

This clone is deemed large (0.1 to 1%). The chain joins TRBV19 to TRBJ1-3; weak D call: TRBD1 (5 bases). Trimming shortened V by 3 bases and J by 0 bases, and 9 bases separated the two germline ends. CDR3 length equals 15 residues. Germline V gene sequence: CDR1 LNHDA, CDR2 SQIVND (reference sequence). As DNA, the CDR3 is TGTGCCAGTAGTATCGCAGGGCACTCTGGAAACACCATATATTTT. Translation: CASSIAGHSGNTIYF.

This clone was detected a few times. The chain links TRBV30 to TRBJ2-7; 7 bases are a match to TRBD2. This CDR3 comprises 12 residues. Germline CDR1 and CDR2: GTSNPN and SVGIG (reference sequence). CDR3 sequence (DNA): TGTGCGGCGACCGGGCCCGGGGGGGAGCAGTACTTC. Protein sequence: CAATGPGGEQYF.

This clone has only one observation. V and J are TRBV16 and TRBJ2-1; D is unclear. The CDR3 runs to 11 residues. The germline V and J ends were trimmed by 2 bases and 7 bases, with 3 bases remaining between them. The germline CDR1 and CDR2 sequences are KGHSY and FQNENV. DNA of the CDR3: TGTGCCAGCAGCCAACGGAATGAGCAGTTCTTC. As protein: CASSQRNEQFF.

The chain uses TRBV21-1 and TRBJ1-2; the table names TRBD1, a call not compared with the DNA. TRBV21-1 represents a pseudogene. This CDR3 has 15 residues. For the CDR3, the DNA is TGTGCCAGCACCAAAGCGGACAGGGGCAACTATGGCTACACCTTC. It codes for CASTKADRGNYGYTF.

CDR3: CASSEDLRGGGYTF. The CDR3 nucleotides are TGTGCCAGCAGTGAGGACCTAAGAGGGGGTGGCTACACCTTC. The chain links TRBV2 to TRBJ1-2; D might be TRBD1 (6 bases). V was cut by 3 bases and J by 7 bases, with 15 bases left in between. Germline lookup yields CDR1 SNHLY and CDR2 FYNNEI. This CDR3 comprises 14 residues. The full variable domain, with the rest looked up from reference TRBV2 and TRBJ1-2, is EPEVTQTPSHQVTQMGQEVILRCVPISNHLYFYWYRQILGQKVEFLVSFYNNEISEKSEIFDDQFSVERPDGSNFTLKIRSTKLEDSAMYFCASSEDLRGGGYTFGSGTRLTVV.

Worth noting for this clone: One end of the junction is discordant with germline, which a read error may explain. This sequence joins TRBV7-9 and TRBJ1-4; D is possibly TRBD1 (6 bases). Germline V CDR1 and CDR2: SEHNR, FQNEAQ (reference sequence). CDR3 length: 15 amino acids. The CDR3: CASSPRTAANEKLFF. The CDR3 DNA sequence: TGTGCCAGCAGCCCAAGGACAGCCGCTAACGAAAAACTGTTTTTT.

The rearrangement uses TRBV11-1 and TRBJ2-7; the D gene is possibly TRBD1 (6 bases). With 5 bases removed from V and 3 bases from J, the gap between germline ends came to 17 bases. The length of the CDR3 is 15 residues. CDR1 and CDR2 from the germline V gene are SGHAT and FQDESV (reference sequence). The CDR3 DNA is TGTGCCAGCAGCCACGGGACATCAGGCGTCTACGAGCAGTACTTC. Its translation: CASSHGTSGVYEQYF.

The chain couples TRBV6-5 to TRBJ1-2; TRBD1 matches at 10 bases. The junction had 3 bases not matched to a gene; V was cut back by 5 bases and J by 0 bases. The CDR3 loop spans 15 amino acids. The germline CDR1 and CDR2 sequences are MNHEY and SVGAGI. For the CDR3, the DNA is TGTGCCAGCAGTCCGGACAGGGGGTCTAACTATGGCTACACCTTC. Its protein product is CASSPDRGSNYGYTF.